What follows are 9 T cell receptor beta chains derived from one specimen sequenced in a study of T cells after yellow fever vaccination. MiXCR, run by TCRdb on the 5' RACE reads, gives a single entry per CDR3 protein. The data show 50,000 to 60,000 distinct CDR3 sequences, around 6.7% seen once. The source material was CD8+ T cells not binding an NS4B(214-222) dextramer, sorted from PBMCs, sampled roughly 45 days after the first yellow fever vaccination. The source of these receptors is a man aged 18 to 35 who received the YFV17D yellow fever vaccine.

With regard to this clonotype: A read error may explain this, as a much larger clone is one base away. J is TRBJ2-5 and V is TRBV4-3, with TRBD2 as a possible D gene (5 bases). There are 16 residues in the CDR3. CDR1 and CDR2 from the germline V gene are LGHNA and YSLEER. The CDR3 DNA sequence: TGCGCCAGCAGCCAAGAGGCCTGGGCGGGCCAAGAGACCCAGGACTTC. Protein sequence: CASSQEAWAGQETQDF.

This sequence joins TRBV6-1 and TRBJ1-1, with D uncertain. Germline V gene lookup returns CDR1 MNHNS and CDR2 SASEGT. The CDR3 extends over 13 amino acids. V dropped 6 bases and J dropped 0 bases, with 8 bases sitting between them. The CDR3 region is CASRISLNTEAFF. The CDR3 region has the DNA TGTGCCAGCAGGATTTCATTGAACACTGAAGCTTTCTTT.

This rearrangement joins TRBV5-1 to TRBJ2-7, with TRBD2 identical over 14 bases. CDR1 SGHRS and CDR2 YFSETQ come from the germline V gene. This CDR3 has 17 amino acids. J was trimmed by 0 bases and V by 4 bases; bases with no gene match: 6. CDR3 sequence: CASSPGLAGESSYEQYV. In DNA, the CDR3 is TGCGCCAGCAGCCCGGGACTAGCGGGGGAAAGCTCCTACGAGCAGTACGTC.

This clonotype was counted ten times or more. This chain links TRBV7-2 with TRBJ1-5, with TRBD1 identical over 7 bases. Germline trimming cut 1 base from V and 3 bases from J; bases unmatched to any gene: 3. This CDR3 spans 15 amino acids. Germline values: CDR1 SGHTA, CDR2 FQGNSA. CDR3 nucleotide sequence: TGTGCCAGCAGCTTAGGTGGACAGGACAATCAGCCCCAGCATTTT. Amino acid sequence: CASSLGGQDNQPQHF.

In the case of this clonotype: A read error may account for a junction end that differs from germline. In nucleotides, the CDR3 is TGTGCCAGCTGTTTAGCGTGGGGACAGGGTTTTATTGCCACCGGGGAGCTGTTTTTT. Residues: CASCLAWGQGFIATGELFF. The chain recombines TRBV12-3 or TRBV12-4 with TRBJ2-2, with 9 bases aligning to TRBD1. This CDR3 spans 19 amino acids.

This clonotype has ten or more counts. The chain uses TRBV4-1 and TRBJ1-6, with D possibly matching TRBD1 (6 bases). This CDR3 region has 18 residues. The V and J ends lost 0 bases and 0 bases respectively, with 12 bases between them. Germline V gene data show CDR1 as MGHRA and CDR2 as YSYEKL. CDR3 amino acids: CASSQEGLDSSYNSPLHF. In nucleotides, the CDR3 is TGCGCCAGCAGCCAAGAAGGCCTGGACAGCTCCTATAATTCACCCCTCCACTTT.

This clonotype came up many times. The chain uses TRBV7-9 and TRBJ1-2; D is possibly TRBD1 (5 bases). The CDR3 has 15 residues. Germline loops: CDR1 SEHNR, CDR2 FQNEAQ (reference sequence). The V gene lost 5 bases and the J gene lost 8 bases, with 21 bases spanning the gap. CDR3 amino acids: CASSPETARFWGYTF. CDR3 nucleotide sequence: TGTGCCAGCAGCCCGGAGACAGCCCGCTTTTGGGGCTACACCTTC. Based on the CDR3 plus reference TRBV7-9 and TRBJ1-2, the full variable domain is DTGVSQNPRHKITKRGQNVTFRCDPISEHNRLYWYRQTLGQGPEFLTYFQNEAQLEKSRLLSDRFSAERPKGSFSTLEIQRTEQGDSAMYLCASSPETARFWGYTFGSGTRLTVV.

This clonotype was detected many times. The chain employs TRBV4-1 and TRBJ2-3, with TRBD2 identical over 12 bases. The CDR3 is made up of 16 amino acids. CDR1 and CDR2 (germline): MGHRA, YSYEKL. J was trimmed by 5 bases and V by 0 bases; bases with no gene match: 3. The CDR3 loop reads CASSQETSGGVDTQYF. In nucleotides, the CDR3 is TGCGCCAGCAGCCAAGAGACTAGCGGGGGAGTAGATACGCAGTATTTT.

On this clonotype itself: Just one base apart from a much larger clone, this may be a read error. CDR3 loop: CASSQVSALNTEAFF. Written as DNA, the CDR3 is TGCGCCAGCAGCCAAGTCAGCGCTTTGAACACTGAAGCTTTCTTT. The chain links TRBV4-1 to TRBJ1-1; D is uncertain. This CDR3 is built from 15 residues. V gave up 1 base and J gave up 0 bases, with 9 bases separating them. Germline CDR1 reads MGHRA; CDR2 reads YSYEKL.